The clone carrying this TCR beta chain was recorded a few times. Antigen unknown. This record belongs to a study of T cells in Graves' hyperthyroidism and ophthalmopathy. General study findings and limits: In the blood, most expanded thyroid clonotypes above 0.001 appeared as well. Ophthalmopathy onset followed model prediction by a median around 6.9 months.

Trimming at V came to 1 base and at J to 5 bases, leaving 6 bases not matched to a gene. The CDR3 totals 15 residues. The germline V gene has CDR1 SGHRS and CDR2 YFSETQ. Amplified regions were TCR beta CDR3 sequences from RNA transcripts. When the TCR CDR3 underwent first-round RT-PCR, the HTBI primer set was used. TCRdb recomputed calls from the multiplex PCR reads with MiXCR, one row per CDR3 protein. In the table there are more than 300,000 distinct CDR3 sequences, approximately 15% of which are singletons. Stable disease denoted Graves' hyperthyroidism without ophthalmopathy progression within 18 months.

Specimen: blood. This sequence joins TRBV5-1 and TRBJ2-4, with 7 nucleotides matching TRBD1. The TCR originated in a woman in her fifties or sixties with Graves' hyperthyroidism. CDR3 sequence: CASSLNVGTENIQYF. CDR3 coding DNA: TGCGCCAGCAGCTTGAACGTTGGGACAGAAAACATTCAGTACTTC.